This TCR beta chain came from a study of cytomegalovirus exposure and HLA in healthy donors. Study-level background: Roughly 180 million T cells yielded 90 million to 130 million unique TCR beta sequences in earlier analysis.

PCR primers comprised 60 Vbeta and 13 Jbeta primers. TCRdb keeps only in-frame clones here, not all; method: immunoSEQ multiplex PCR. The sample lists approximately 99,000 clones, 79% occurring once. Study conclusions and caveats: Apparent HLA restriction characterized most CMV-associated TCR beta chains in a later analysis. Sequencing depth across donors, presence/absence analyses assumed, was roughly uniform.

With respect to this clone: Its antigen is not known.

The V and J ends lost 7 bases and 8 bases respectively, with 15 bases between them. The length of the CDR3 is 13 residues. Germline V gene sequence: CDR1 SEHNR, CDR2 FQNEAQ (reference sequence). The sequencing input was PBMCs. The sequence derives from a male donor in good health and CMV-seropositive. The chain has TRBV7-9 and TRBJ1-3, with D perhaps TRBD1 (6 bases). CDR3 sequence reads: CASTSQGAHTIYF. In DNA form, the CDR3 reads TGTGCCAGCACCTCACAGGGCGCGCACACCATATATTTT.